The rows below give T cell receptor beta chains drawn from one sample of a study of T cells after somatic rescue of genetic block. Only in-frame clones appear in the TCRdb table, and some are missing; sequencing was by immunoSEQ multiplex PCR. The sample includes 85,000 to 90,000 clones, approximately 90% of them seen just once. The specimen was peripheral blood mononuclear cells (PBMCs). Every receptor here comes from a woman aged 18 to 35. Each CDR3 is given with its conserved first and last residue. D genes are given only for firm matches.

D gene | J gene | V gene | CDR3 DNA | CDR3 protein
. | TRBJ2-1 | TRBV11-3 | TGTGCCAGCAGCTTAGTAGGCGGGTGGGGCTCCTACAATGAGCAGTTCTTC | CASSLVGGWGSYNEQFF
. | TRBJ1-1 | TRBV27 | TGTGCCAGCAGTTTTACCACAGAAAGGGGCACTGAAGCTTTCTTT | CASSFTTERGTEAFF
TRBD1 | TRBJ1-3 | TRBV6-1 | TGTGCCAGCAGCCCAGGGACAGACACCATATATTTT | CASSPGTDTIYF
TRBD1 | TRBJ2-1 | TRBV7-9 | TGTGCCAGCAGCTTACTATCCGGGACAGGGGACTACAATGAGCAGTTCTTC | CASSLLSGTGDYNEQFF
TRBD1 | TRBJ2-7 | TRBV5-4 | TGTGCCAGCAGCTCATGGACAGGGGGCAACTACTACGAGCAGTACTTC | CASSSWTGGNYYEQYF
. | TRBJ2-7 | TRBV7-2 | TGTGCCAGCAGCTTAAACTACGAGCAGTACTTC | CASSLNYEQYF
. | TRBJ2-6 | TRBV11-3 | TGTGCCAGCAGCCCTGGACACTCCTCTGGGGCCAACGTCCTGACTTTC | CASSPGHSSGANVLTF
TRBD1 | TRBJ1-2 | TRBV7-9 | TGTGCCAGCAGCGCCGACGGACAGGGGGGACCTTATGGCTACACCTTC | CASSADGQGGPYGYTF
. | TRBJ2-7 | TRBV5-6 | TGTGCCAGCAGCGCCCTCAGGATTTATACGAAGCAGTACTTC | CASSALRIYTKQYF
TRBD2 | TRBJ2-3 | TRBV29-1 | TGCAGCGCTACGAGGACTAGCGGGAACCCAGATACGCAGTATTTT | CSATRTSGNPDTQYF